The 14 T cell receptor beta chains below come from one sample, sequenced in a study of glioma-infiltrating T cells. TCR alpha and beta CDR3 regions were amplified from RNA using iRepertoire nested multiplex PCR. TCRdb itself ran the multiplex PCR reads through MiXCR, one entry per CDR3 protein. The table lists approximately 120,000 distinct CDR3 sequences, less than 30% of them singletons. Sequencing used glioma tissue, nonneoplastic brain tissue, or PBMCs (not recorded which). The origin of the receptors is a human donor with low-grade glioma or glioblastoma, undergoing nonglioma brain surgery, or in good health (not recorded which).

Ten or more counts support this clonotype. V and J are TRBV29-1 and TRBJ2-5; D gene unclear. Germline CDR1 and CDR2: SQVTM and ANQGSEA. Trimming shortened V by 5 bases and J by 5 bases, and 12 bases separated the two germline ends. The CDR3 loop spans 12 amino acids. CDR3 region: CSVSLLQETQYF. Written as DNA, the CDR3 is TGCAGCGTTTCCCTGCTGCAGGAGACCCAGTACTTC.

On this clonotype itself: Compared with germline, one end of the junction differs, possibly owing to a read error. The chain uses TRBV6-2 or TRBV6-3 and TRBJ1-1, with TRBD1 identical over 8 bases. The CDR3 is 13 residues long. Germline loops: CDR1 MNHEY, CDR2 SVGEGT. The CDR3 bases are TGTTCCAGTGCAGGGGGCGCGGGAACTGAAGCTTTCTTT. Amino acid sequence: CSSAGGAGTEAFF.

As regards this clonotype: A much larger clone differs from this one at a single base, so this may be a read error. The chain uses TRBV5-1 and TRBJ1-1; TRBD1 aligns across 7 bases. Per germline, CDR1 SGHRS and CDR2 YFSETQ. V was clipped by 4 bases and J by 5 bases; unmatched bases: 11. The CDR3 is made up of 15 amino acids. The CDR3 bases are TGCGCCAGCAGCCAGGAGGGGGCCCCTGGAACTGAAGCTTTCTTT. Translated, it gives CASSQEGAPGTEAFF.

This clonotype has ten or more counts. The chain employs TRBV5-5 and TRBJ2-1; 7 bases match TRBD2. CDR3 length equals 16 residues. CDR1 is SGHKS and CDR2 is YYEKEE in the germline V gene (reference sequence). V trimming: 5 bases; J trimming: 0 bases; junction bases outside the gene matches: 8. The CDR3 loop reads CASSTLAANSYNEQFF. The CDR3 region has the DNA TGTGCCAGCAGTACTCTAGCGGCCAACTCCTACAATGAGCAGTTCTTC.

This clonotype came up many times. The J gene is TRBJ1-2, the V gene TRBV14, with unresolved D. Germline V gene sequence: CDR1 SGHDN, CDR2 FVKESK. Trimming stripped 2 bases from V and 6 bases from J, with 19 bases between. The CDR3 covers 16 residues. The CDR3 DNA is TGTGCCAGCAGCCAACTCACCTGGACCGATTTTCATGGCTACACCTTC. Amino acids: CASSQLTWTDFHGYTF.

This clonotype has ten or more counts. The rearrangement uses TRBV6-5 and TRBJ2-3; D gene ambiguous. Germline V gene lookup returns CDR1 MNHEY and CDR2 SVGAGI. Trimming removed 0 bases at V and 0 bases at J, with 4 bases between. CDR3 length: 14 amino acids. The CDR3 spells CASSYSPSTDTQYF. CDR3 DNA sequence: TGTGCCAGCAGTTACTCACCAAGCACAGATACGCAGTATTTT.

The sample holds many counts of this clonotype. The V call is TRBV29-1, the J call TRBJ1-2; D gene unclear. The CDR3 has 13 amino acids. V lost 7 bases, J lost 0 bases, and 12 bases lay in between. CDR1 is SQVTM, CDR2 ANQGSEA, per germline. The CDR3 spells CSAGGQTNYGYTF. The CDR3 nucleotides read TGCAGCGCTGGAGGGCAGACTAACTATGGCTACACCTTC.

The gene calls are TRBV29-1 and TRBJ1-1; no definite D call. Germline V gene lookup returns CDR1 SQVTM and CDR2 ANQGSEA. This CDR3 comprises 12 residues. V lost 7 bases, J lost 1 base, and 10 bases lay in between. CDR3 in amino acids: CSASFGNTEAFF. DNA for the CDR3: TGCAGCGCGAGCTTCGGGAACACTGAAGCTTTCTTT.

This clonotype was counted at least ten times. This chain uses TRBV6-2 or TRBV6-3 with TRBJ2-7; perhaps D is TRBD1 or TRBD2 (5 bases each). CDR1 and CDR2 from the germline V gene are MNHEY and SVGEGT. Trimming cost V 5 bases and J 2 bases, with 13 bases left between them. The CDR3 extends over 14 amino acids. Written as DNA, the CDR3 is TGTGCCAGCAGTGACCGGGACGTGGCCTACGAGCAGTACTTC. Translating it yields CASSDRDVAYEQYF.

The chain carries TRBV4-1 and TRBJ2-7; 7 bases align to TRBD1. The J segment lost 2 bases and the V segment lost 4 bases, leaving 5 bases of the junction unmatched. The CDR3 consists of 14 residues. CDR1 is MGHRA, CDR2 YSYEKL, per germline. CDR3 bases: TGCGCCAGCAGCCGGGGGACAGCCGCCTACGAGCAGTACTTC. It is translated as CASSRGTAAYEQYF.

This clonotype was detected ten times or more. The genes are TRBV27 and TRBJ2-3, with TRBD1 matching over 12 bases. The junction had 6 bases not matched to a gene; V was cut back by 5 bases and J by 3 bases. The CDR3 is 16 amino acids. From germline, CDR1 is MNHEY and CDR2 SMNVEV (reference sequence). The CDR3 DNA follows: TGTGCCAGCAGTGGGGACAGGGGGCGACGGACAGATACGCAGTATTTT. Amino acids: CASSGDRGRRTDTQYF.

This clonotype was observed many times. V and J are TRBV10-3 and TRBJ2-2; 12 nucleotides agree with TRBD1. J was trimmed by 4 bases and V by 5 bases; bases with no gene match: 2. The germline gives CDR1 ENHRY, CDR2 SYGVKD. The CDR3 is 15 residues long. The CDR3 here is CAISSGQGATGELFF. Here the CDR3 DNA reads TGTGCCATCAGTTCGGGACAGGGGGCCACCGGGGAGCTGTTTTTT.

This clonotype has a count of ten or more. The V gene is TRBV20-1, the J gene TRBJ2-5, with D uncertain. The germline V and J ends were trimmed by 1 base and 5 bases, with 8 bases remaining between them. This CDR3 region has 12 residues. Germline values: CDR1 DFQATT, CDR2 SNEGSKA (reference sequence). The CDR3 nucleotides are TGCAGTGCTAGAGTGGAGTTGGAGACCCAGTACTTC. It is translated as CSARVELETQYF.

CDR3 in DNA: TGTGCCTGGACCCGAAACCCGGGAAACACCATATATTTT. It yields the protein CAWTRNPGNTIYF. This sequence joins TRBV30 and TRBJ1-3; D is unresolved. This CDR3 is built from 13 residues. Germline V CDR1 and CDR2: GTSNPN, SVGIG (reference sequence). Between the trimmed V and J ends, which lost 4 bases and 4 bases, there was a span of 11 bases.